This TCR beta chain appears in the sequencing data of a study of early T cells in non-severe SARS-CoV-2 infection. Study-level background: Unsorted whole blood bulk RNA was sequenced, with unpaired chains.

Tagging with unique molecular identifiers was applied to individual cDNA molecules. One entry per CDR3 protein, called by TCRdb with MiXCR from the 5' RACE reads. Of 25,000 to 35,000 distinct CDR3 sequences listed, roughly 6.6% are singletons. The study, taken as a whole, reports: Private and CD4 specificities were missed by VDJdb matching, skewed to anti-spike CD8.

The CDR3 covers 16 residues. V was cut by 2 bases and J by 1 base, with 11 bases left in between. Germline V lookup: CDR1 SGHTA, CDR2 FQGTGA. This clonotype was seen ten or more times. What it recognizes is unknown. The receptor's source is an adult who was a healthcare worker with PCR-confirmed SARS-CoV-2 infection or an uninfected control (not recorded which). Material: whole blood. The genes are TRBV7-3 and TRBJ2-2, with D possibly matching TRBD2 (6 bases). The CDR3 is CASSLYGSGNTGELFF. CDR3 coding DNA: TGTGCCAGCAGCTTATATGGTAGCGGGAACACCGGGGAGCTGTTTTTT.